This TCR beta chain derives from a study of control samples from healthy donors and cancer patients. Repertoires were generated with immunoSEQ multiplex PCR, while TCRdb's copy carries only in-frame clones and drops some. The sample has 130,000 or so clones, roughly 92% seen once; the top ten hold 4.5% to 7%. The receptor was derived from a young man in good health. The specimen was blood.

For the CDR3, the DNA is TGTGCCAGCAGCCAAGCAGGGGGGACCACCGGGGAGCTGTTTTTT. Amino acids: CASSQAGGTTGELFF. The V call is TRBV3-1 (or the pseudogene TRBV3-2), the J call TRBJ2-2, with D perhaps matching TRBD1 (7 bases). The CDR3 has 15 residues. Germline loops: CDR1 LGHDT, CDR2 YNNKEL (reference sequence). V shed 1 base and J shed 4 bases, with 10 bases lying between them.